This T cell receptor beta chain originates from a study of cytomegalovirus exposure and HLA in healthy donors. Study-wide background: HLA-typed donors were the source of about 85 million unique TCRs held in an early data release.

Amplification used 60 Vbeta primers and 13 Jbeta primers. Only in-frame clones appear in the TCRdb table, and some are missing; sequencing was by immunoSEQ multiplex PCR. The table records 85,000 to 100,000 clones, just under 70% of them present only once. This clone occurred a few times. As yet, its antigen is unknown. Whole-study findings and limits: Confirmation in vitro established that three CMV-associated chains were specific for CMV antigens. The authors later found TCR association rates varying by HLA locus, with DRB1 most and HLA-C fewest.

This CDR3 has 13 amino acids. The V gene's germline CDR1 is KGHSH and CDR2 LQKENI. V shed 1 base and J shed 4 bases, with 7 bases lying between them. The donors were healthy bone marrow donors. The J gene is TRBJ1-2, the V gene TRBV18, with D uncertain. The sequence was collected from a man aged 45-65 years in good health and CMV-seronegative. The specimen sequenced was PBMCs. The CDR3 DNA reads TGTGCCAGCTCACCACAGCCCCGCTATGGCTACACCTTC. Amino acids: CASSPQPRYGYTF.